Given below is one T cell receptor (beta chain) in context. This sample is part of a study of OX40 agonist ivuxolimab in advanced cancers. Study-wide context: Among those enrolled, mean age was around 55 years (range about 23 to 90) and about 79% were male. Checkpoint inhibitors had been given previously to over 30% of patients.

Libraries were prepared by immunoSEQ multiplex PCR; TCRdb keeps only in-frame clonotypes and omits some of them. The sample lists 50,000 to 80,000 clones, roughly 89% occurring once. This TCR was recovered from an adult with an advanced solid tumor such as melanoma, head and neck, liver or kidney cancer. Sequencing was performed on CD4+ or CD8+ T cells sorted from blood, taken in a trial of the OX40 agonist ivuxolimab.

The CDR3 DNA follows: TGTGCCAGTAGGGGACTAGCTCTTCACAATGAGCAGTTCTTC. Translated, it gives CASRGLALHNEQFF. The rearrangement joins TRBV19 to TRBJ2-1; 9 bases are shared with TRBD2. Germline CDR1 and CDR2: LNHDA and SQIVND (reference sequence). V trimming: 6 bases; J trimming: 5 bases; junction bases outside the gene matches: 5. The CDR3 length is 14 residues.